A single sample gave rise to the 14 T cell receptor beta chains below, sequenced in a study of T cells in Graves' hyperthyroidism and ophthalmopathy. TCR beta CDR3 regions were amplified from RNA. Primed by the HTBI set, a first-round RT-PCR was run on the TCR CDR3. TCRdb itself ran the multiplex PCR reads through MiXCR, one entry per CDR3 protein. The profile shows 250,000 to 300,000 distinct CDR3 sequences, roughly a fifth of them singletons. Sequencing input: blood. These receptors were taken from a man between 45 and 60 years old with Graves' ophthalmopathy.

This clonotype was recorded at least ten times. The CDR3 nucleotides read TGTGCCAGCAGCTTTCCCCGGGGGGGGTCCTACGAGCAGTACTTC. It translates to CASSFPRGGSYEQYF. This chain connects TRBV7-9 to TRBJ2-7; the match to TRBD2 covers 8 bases. The length of the CDR3 is 15 residues. The trim removed 3 bases at V and 1 base at J, leaving 5 bases unmatched. The V gene's germline CDR1 is SEHNR and CDR2 FQNEAQ (reference sequence).

The J gene is TRBJ2-3, the V gene TRBV7-3; D may be TRBD2 (5 bases). The CDR3 length is 17 residues. Germline V CDR1 and CDR2: SGHTA, FQGTGA. Between the trimmed V and J ends, which lost 2 bases and 6 bases, there was a span of 21 bases. CDR3 bases: TGTGCCAGCAGCTTAGGTGTACCTAGCTCATTAAAGGATACGCAGTATTTT. Protein: CASSLGVPSSLKDTQYF.

This clonotype was seen a handful of times. The gene calls are TRBV13 and TRBJ2-7, with 14 positions matching TRBD2. The V segment lost 5 bases and the J segment 4 bases; nucleotides outside the gene matches: 4. In germline, CDR1 is PRHDT, CDR2 FYEKMQ (reference sequence). The CDR3 spans 15 residues. The CDR3 is CASSAGTSGRYEQYF. Here the CDR3 DNA reads TGTGCCAGCAGCGCAGGGACTAGCGGGAGATACGAGCAGTACTTC.

The chain recombines TRBV20-1 with TRBJ2-4; D remains unclear. The CDR3 loop spans 13 amino acids. Germline CDR1 and CDR2: DFQATT and SNEGSKA (reference sequence). The germline V and J ends were trimmed by 3 bases and 0 bases, with 6 bases remaining between them. The CDR3 region has the DNA TGCAGTGCTAGGGCCATAGCCAAAAACATTCAGTACTTC. This encodes CSARAIAKNIQYF.

This clonotype was recorded a few times. The V call is TRBV7-3, the J call TRBJ2-1; D remains unclear. CDR1 SGHTA and CDR2 FQGTGA come from the germline V gene. Trimming took off 6 bases at V and 8 bases at J, with 17 bases between the two ends. The CDR3 has 14 amino acids. This chain's CDR3 is CASSKNPPRDEQFF. CDR3 DNA: TGTGCCAGCAGTAAAAACCCCCCTAGGGATGAGCAGTTCTTC. The full variable domain, its missing parts supplied by reference TRBV7-3 and TRBJ2-1, is GAGVSQTPSNKVTEKGKYVELRCDPISGHTALYWYRQSLGQGPEFLIYFQGTGAADDSGLPNDRFFAVRPEGSVSTLKIQRTERGDSAVYLCASSKNPPRDEQFFGPGTRLTVL.

The table lists this clonotype with many counts. The chain combines TRBV20-1 with TRBJ1-2, with TRBD1 as a possible D gene (6 bases). The length of the CDR3 is 12 residues. Germline V gives CDR1 DFQATT, CDR2 SNEGSKA (reference sequence). Trimming pared 5 bases from V and 3 bases from J, leaving 10 bases between. The CDR3 nucleotides are TGCAGTGCTTTCAGGGGTGACTATGGCTACACCTTC. Its translation: CSAFRGDYGYTF.

This chain links TRBV6-1 with TRBJ2-4, with D perhaps TRBD2 (6 bases). In germline, CDR1 is MNHNS, CDR2 SASEGT. This CDR3 has 15 residues. Trimming pared 11 bases from V and 5 bases from J, leaving 22 bases between. The DNA of the CDR3 is TGTGCCGCCACGGGACGGAGGGCCGGCGAAAACATTCAGTACTTC. It codes for CAATGRRAGENIQYF.

This rearrangement joins TRBV6-5 to TRBJ2-2; unclear D gene. The CDR3 consists of 14 residues. CDR1 MNHEY and CDR2 SVGAGI come from the germline V gene. V was trimmed by 2 bases and J by 4 bases, leaving 8 bases between them. The CDR3 reads CASSYSPSTGELFF. The CDR3, as DNA: TGTGCCAGCAGTTACAGTCCGTCCACCGGGGAGCTGTTTTTT.

This clonotype came up a few times. The chain uses TRBV20-1 and TRBJ2-1; perhaps D is TRBD1 or TRBD2 (6 bases each). The CDR3 is 15 residues long. The V end lost 0 bases, the J end lost 5 bases, and 14 bases lay between the germline ends. Germline-derived CDR1 and CDR2 are DFQATT and SNEGSKA (reference sequence). In nucleotides, the CDR3 is TGCAGTGCTAGAGATCTCGGGGGCTACCACAATGAGCAGTTCTTC. It specifies CSARDLGGYHNEQFF.

This clonotype has a count of ten or more. V and J are TRBV20-1 and TRBJ2-1, with 7 bases lining up with TRBD1. The V gene end was trimmed by 3 bases and the J gene end by 9 bases; junction bases not matched to a gene: 5. Germline assignment: CDR1 DFQATT and CDR2 SNEGSKA (reference sequence). CDR3 length equals 12 residues. The CDR3 DNA follows: TGCAGTGCTAGCAAACAGGGGCTTGAGCAGTTCTTC. This sequence encodes CSASKQGLEQFF.

The V gene is TRBV9, the J gene TRBJ1-5; the D gene is possibly TRBD1 (6 bases). V lost 3 bases to trimming and J lost 1 base, with 11 bases between them. The CDR3 covers 15 residues. Germline V gives CDR1 SGDLS, CDR2 YYNGEE. This chain's CDR3 is CASSAQGTSNQPQHF. DNA for the CDR3: TGTGCCAGCAGCGCCCAGGGGACAAGCAATCAGCCCCAGCATTTT.

This clonotype came up a few times. The chain recombines TRBV6-1 with TRBJ1-1; D unresolved. Between the trimmed V and J ends, which lost 4 bases and 1 base, there was a span of 10 bases. Germline CDR1 reads MNHNS; CDR2 reads SASEGT. CDR3 length: 14 amino acids. CDR3 sequence: CASSGRPPNTEAFF. The DNA for the CDR3 is TGTGCCAGCAGTGGAAGGCCCCCGAACACTGAAGCTTTCTTT.

The chain couples TRBV14 to TRBJ2-1, with 7 bases lining up with TRBD2. Germline loops: CDR1 SGHDN, CDR2 FVKESK. The V gene end was trimmed by 0 bases and the J gene end by 2 bases; junction bases not matched to a gene: 4. The CDR3 covers 16 residues. The CDR3 coding sequence is TGTGCCAGCAGCCAAGAGTGGACTAGAACCTACAATGAGCAGTTCTTC. This translates into CASSQEWTRTYNEQFF.

This clonotype occurred a few times. A much bigger clone sits one base away, suggesting this may be a read error. The CDR3 reads CASSDQGRETQCF. CDR3 coding DNA: TGTGCCAGCAGTGATCAGGGTCGAGAGACCCAGTGCTTC. This chain links TRBV2 with TRBJ2-5; possible D gene TRBD1, 5 bases. The CDR3 loop spans 13 amino acids. Germline loops: CDR1 SNHLY, CDR2 FYNNEI. Together with reference TRBV2 and TRBJ2-5, the CDR3 gives the full variable domain: EPEVTQTPSHQVTQMGQEVILRCVPISNHLYFYWYRQILGQKVEFLVSFYNNEISEKSEIFDDQFSVERPDGSNFTLKIRSTKLEDSAMYFCASSDQGRETQCFGPGTRLLVL.